This entry lists 10 T cell receptor beta chains sequenced from one sample in a study of blood T cell repertoires in COVID-19. Sequenced by immunoSEQ multiplex PCR; TCRdb stores in-frame clones only, minus some. This sample carries some 240,000 clones, roughly nine tenths of them seen once, and the ten largest clones take 5.5% to 8%. The sequenced sample consisted of peripheral blood. These receptor sequences come from a man aged 55 to 69 who had recovered from COVID-19.

The chain is built from TRBV3-1 (or the pseudogene TRBV3-2) and TRBJ2-7, with 12 bases matching TRBD2. CDR3 length: 16 amino acids. Germline loops: CDR1 LGHDT, CDR2 YNNKEL (reference sequence). The junction had 7 bases not matched to a gene; V was cut back by 3 bases and J by 4 bases. CDR3 region: CASSHFSSGGVYEQYF. The CDR3 DNA reads TGTGCCAGCAGCCACTTTTCTAGCGGGGGGGTATACGAGCAGTACTTC.

The rearrangement links TRBV4-1 to TRBJ2-4; no definite D call. Germline loops: CDR1 MGHRA, CDR2 YSYEKL. Trimming took 1 base from V and 4 from J, leaving 14 bases between them. The CDR3 runs to 16 residues. CDR3 nucleotide sequence: TGCGCCAGCAGCCAAGGGGTTGTGTTAGCTAAAAACATTCAGTACTTC. The encoded protein is CASSQGVVLAKNIQYF.

The V call is TRBV2, the J call TRBJ2-5; 7 bases match TRBD1. CDR1 is SNHLY and CDR2 is FYNNEI in the germline V gene. The V and J ends lost 6 bases and 3 bases, in that order; junction bases with no gene match: 10. This CDR3 has 15 residues. CDR3 residues: CASRLPGQQKETQYF. As DNA, the CDR3 is TGTGCCAGCAGACTCCCGGGACAGCAGAAAGAGACCCAGTACTTC. The entire variable domain, with the rest obtained from reference TRBV2 and TRBJ2-5, is as follows: EPEVTQTPSHQVTQMGQEVILRCVPISNHLYFYWYRQILGQKVEFLVSFYNNEISEKSEIFDDQFSVERPDGSNFTLKIRSTKLEDSAMYFCASRLPGQQKETQYFGPGTRLLVL.

The chain links TRBV2 to TRBJ2-7; tentative D call: TRBD1 (6 bases). The CDR3 length is 13 residues. Germline CDR1 SNHLY, CDR2 FYNNEI. V was cut by 4 bases and J by 5 bases, with 12 bases left in between. The CDR3 coding sequence is TGTGCCAGCAGTGGGGGAAGGGGGAACGAGCAGTACTTC. It specifies CASSGGRGNEQYF.

J is TRBJ2-3 and V is TRBV5-4; 8 bases map to TRBD2. V lost 4 bases, J lost 2 bases, and 3 bases stayed unmatched. This CDR3 has 14 residues. Germline V gene data show CDR1 as SGHNT and CDR2 as YYREEE (reference sequence). DNA for the CDR3: TGTGCCAGCAGCCCCGGGGGGGCCACAGATACGCAGTATTTT. This codes for CASSPGGATDTQYF.

This chain links TRBV28 with TRBJ2-2; TRBD2 aligns across 7 bases. The CDR3 is 17 residues long. Germline V lookup: CDR1 MDHEN, CDR2 SYDVKM. Unmatched junction bases numbered 11, after V lost 3 bases and J lost 4 bases. The CDR3 sequence is CASSFEGGRRGTGELFF. The CDR3 DNA is TGTGCCAGCAGTTTTGAAGGCGGGAGAAGGGGCACCGGGGAGCTGTTTTTT.

This chain uses TRBV10-3 with TRBJ2-5, with TRBD1 matching 10 bases. V lost 7 bases to trimming and J lost 5 bases; unmatched junction nucleotides: 7. Looked up from germline, CDR1 is ENHRY and CDR2 is SYGVKD. The CDR3 covers 14 residues. CDR3 protein: CAINSGQGVETQYF. For the CDR3, the DNA is TGTGCCATCAACTCAGGACAGGGGGTTGAGACCCAGTACTTC.

The chain carries TRBV6-5 and TRBJ2-7; 11 bases are shared with TRBD2. The germline CDR1 and CDR2 sequences are MNHEY and SVGAGI. V lost 5 bases, J lost 5 bases, and 5 bases stayed unmatched. The CDR3 spans 14 residues. The CDR3: CASSRLAGWDEQYF. CDR3 bases: TGTGCCAGCAGTAGACTAGCGGGATGGGACGAGCAGTACTTC.

V is TRBV7-9 and J is TRBJ1-1; no clear D gene. CDR1 and CDR2 (germline): SEHNR, FQNEAQ (reference sequence). With 6 bases removed from V and 4 bases from J, the gap between germline ends came to 15 bases. The CDR3 loop spans 14 amino acids. In nucleotides, the CDR3 is TGTGCCAGCAGTTTTCGGACTGTCTTCACTGAAGCTTTCTTT. Its protein is CASSFRTVFTEAFF.

The V gene is TRBV5-4, the J gene TRBJ1-4, with D perhaps matching TRBD1 (5 bases). V shed 4 bases and J shed 7 bases, with 8 bases lying between them. The CDR3 extends over 12 amino acids. Germline lookup yields CDR1 SGHNT and CDR2 YYREEE (reference sequence). The CDR3 bases are TGTGCCAGCAGCCAGCAGGGTGAAAAACTGTTTTTT. Protein sequence: CASSQQGEKLFF.